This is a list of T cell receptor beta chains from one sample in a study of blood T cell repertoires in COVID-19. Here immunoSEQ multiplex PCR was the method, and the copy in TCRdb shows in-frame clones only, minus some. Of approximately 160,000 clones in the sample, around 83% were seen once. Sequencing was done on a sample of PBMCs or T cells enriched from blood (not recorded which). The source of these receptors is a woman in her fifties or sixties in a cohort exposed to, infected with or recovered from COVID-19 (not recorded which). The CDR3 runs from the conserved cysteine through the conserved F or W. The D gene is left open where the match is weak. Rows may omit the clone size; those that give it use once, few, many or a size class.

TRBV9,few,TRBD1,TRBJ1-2,TGTGCCAGCAGCGTATCGACAGGGAGCTATGGCTACACCTTC,CASSVSTGSYGYTF
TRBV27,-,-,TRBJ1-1,TGTGCCAGCAGGTTGCAGGGAAGTGGCACTGAAGCTTTCTTT,CASRLQGSGTEAFF
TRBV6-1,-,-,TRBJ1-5,TGTGCCAGCAGTGAAAACCCGGGGTCGGGTCAGCCCCAGCATTTT,CASSENPGSGQPQHF
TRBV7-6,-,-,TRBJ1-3,TGTGCCAGCAGCTTAGCTGGCAGGGCCACTGGAAACACCATATATTTT,CASSLAGRATGNTIYF
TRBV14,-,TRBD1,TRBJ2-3,TGTGCCAGCAGCCAAGATCCGGGACAGGGTACGCAGTATTTT,CASSQDPGQGTQYF
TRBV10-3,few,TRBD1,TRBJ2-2,TGTGCCATCAGTGAGTCGACAGGGACAGTGAACACCGGGGAGCTGTTTTTT,CAISESTGTVNTGELFF
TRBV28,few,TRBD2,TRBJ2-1,TGTGCCAGCAGTTTTCTCCCAGGCCTAGCGGCTCGGCAGTTCTTC,CASSFLPGLAARQFF
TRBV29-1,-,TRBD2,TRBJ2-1,TGCAGCGTTACAGGACTAGCGGGAGGCTCCTACAATGAGCAGTTCTTC,CSVTGLAGGSYNEQFF
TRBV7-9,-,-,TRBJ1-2,TGTGCCAGCAGCCGCCCGGAGTTAACGACTGAAAACTATGGCTACACCTTC,CASSRPELTTENYGYTF
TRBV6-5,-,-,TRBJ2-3,TGTGCCAGCCGGGACTCTCTAAGCACAGATACGCAGTATTTT,CASRDSLSTDTQYF
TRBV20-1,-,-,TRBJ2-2,TGCAGTGCTAGTAGCTCAGCCGGACATAACACCGGGGAGCTGTTTTTT,CSASSSAGHNTGELFF
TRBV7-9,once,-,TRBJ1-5,TGTGCCAGCAGACGTGAATTCGGGCCCCAGCATTTT,CASRREFGPQHF
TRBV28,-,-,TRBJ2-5,TGTGCCAGCAGTTTAACTTTCGGCGGACAAGAGACCCAGTACTTC,CASSLTFGGQETQYF
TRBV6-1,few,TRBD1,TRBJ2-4,TGTGCCAGCAGTGAAACATCAGGGGGAAACATTCAGTACTTC,CASSETSGGNIQYF
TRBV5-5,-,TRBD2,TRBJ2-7,TGTGCCAGCAGCTTGGAGGCTCGGCTAGCGGGCCGAGAGCAGTACTTC,CASSLEARLAGREQYF